The 10 T cell receptor beta chains given below trace back to one sample, sequenced in a study of blood T cell repertoires in COVID-19. The method was immunoSEQ multiplex PCR; TCRdb's version includes in-frame clones alone and lacks a portion of them. The profile covers approximately 340,000 clones, with 65% to 85% appearing a single time and about 2.7% taken by the ten largest. Sequences were obtained from peripheral blood. The receptors here all came from a young man with active or convalescent COVID-19.

CDR3 in DNA: TGCGCCAGCAGCCTGCTGTTGGGCAGCGGAAACACCATATATTTT. This sequence encodes CASSLLLGSGNTIYF. The rearrangement joins TRBV4-1 to TRBJ1-3; D unclear. Germline V gene sequence: CDR1 MGHRA, CDR2 YSYEKL. CDR3 size: 15 residues. Trimming removed 4 bases from V and 4 bases from J, with 14 bases in between.

V usage is TRBV19 and J usage is TRBJ1-3; 7 nucleotides match TRBD1. This CDR3 is 16 amino acids long. Trimming at V came to 2 bases and at J to 1 base, leaving 5 bases not matched to a gene. In germline, CDR1 is LNHDA, CDR2 SQIVND (reference sequence). CDR3 nucleotide sequence: TGTGCCAGTAGTATAACAGGGGCTAGATCTGGAAACACCATATATTTT. Protein product: CASSITGARSGNTIYF.

V usage is TRBV12-5 and J usage is TRBJ2-5; TRBD2 agrees at 7 bases. The CDR3 is made up of 15 amino acids. The germline gives CDR1 LGHNT, CDR2 FRNRAP. The ends lost 4 bases at V and 0 bases at J; junction bases unmatched: 5. Written as DNA, the CDR3 is TGTGCTAGTGGTTCGGGAGGATCTAACCAAGAGACCCAGTACTTC. Its translation is CASGSGGSNQETQYF.

The genes are TRBV28 and TRBJ1-4; TRBD1 agrees at 12 bases. Trimming cost V 7 bases and J 4 bases; bases outside gene matches: 16. The CDR3 length is 19 residues. Germline CDR1 reads MDHEN; CDR2 reads SYDVKM. The CDR3 is CASTSSAGQGAPGNEKLFF. DNA of the CDR3: TGTGCCAGCACCTCTTCGGCGGGACAGGGGGCACCGGGTAATGAAAAACTGTTTTTT.

CDR3 protein: CAWSGLAGADTQYF. Written as DNA, the CDR3 is TGTGCCTGGAGTGGGCTAGCGGGAGCAGATACGCAGTATTTT. V gene TRBV30 combines with J gene TRBJ2-3; 10 bases map to TRBD2. The CDR3 has 14 residues. The trim removed 1 base at V and 4 bases at J, leaving 2 bases unmatched. The germline V gene encodes CDR1 GTSNPN and CDR2 SVGIG (reference sequence).

This clone was counted once. J is TRBJ1-5 and V is TRBV18; 10 bases map to TRBD1. The J segment lost 3 bases and the V segment lost 6 bases, leaving 2 bases of the junction unmatched. Germline values: CDR1 KGHSH, CDR2 LQKENI. CDR3 length: 14 amino acids. In DNA, the CDR3 is TGTGCCAGCTCCGGGACAGGGGACAATCAGCCCCAGCATTTT. It specifies CASSGTGDNQPQHF.

The chain recombines TRBV19 with TRBJ1-1, with D unclear. From germline, CDR1 is LNHDA and CDR2 SQIVND (reference sequence). The CDR3 has 13 amino acids. With 2 bases removed from V and 12 bases from J, the gap between germline ends came to 16 bases. CDR3 coding DNA: TGTGCCAGTAGTATAAGCGGGAGTATGAAGACTTTCTTT. This codes for CASSISGSMKTFF. Together with reference TRBV19 and TRBJ1-1, the CDR3 gives the full variable domain: DGGITQSPKYLFRKEGQNVTLSCEQNLNHDAMYWYRQDPGQGLRLIYYSQIVNDFQKGDIAEGYSVSREKKESFPLTVTSAQKNPTAFYLCASSISGSMKTFFGQGTRLTVV.

The CDR3 region is CASSVEWSYSEQFF. Here the CDR3 DNA reads TGTGCCAGCAGCGTAGAGTGGAGTTATAGTGAGCAGTTCTTC. The rearrangement uses TRBV9 and TRBJ2-1; D is unclear. The CDR3 is 14 amino acids. Germline CDR1 is SGDLS and CDR2 is YYNGEE. V gave up 0 bases and J gave up 9 bases, with 13 bases separating them.

The chain combines TRBV25-1 with TRBJ2-1; 7 bases agree with TRBD2. V shed 5 bases and J 13 bases; nucleotides not matched to a gene: 8. CDR3 length equals 12 residues. Germline CDR1 is MGHDK and CDR2 is SYGVNS. The CDR3 is CASSPRATSQFF. CDR3 DNA sequence: TGTGCCAGCAGTCCTAGGGCGACTAGCCAGTTCTTC.

The rearrangement uses TRBV27 and TRBJ1-1, with D perhaps TRBD1 (5 bases). V was trimmed by 2 bases and J by 4 bases, leaving 11 bases between them. This CDR3 spans 14 amino acids. The V gene's germline CDR1 is MNHEY and CDR2 SMNVEV (reference sequence). CDR3 coding DNA: TGTGCCAGCAGTTTAGGGGGGGGAACCACTGAAGCTTTCTTT. It codes for CASSLGGGTTEAFF.